The clone carrying this T cell receptor beta chain was counted at least ten times. This specimen belongs to a study of blood T cells in healthy people across ages. Sample-barcoded 5' priming and a J-beta primer mix drove a second PCR of roughly 6 to 12 cycles. TCRdb called the 5' RACE reads again in MiXCR, with one record for every CDR3 protein. The sample records roughly 640,000 distinct CDR3 sequences, about 30% being singletons. The origin of this receptor is a woman aged 80 or over in good health. Sequenced material: blood.

This CDR3 reads CASSQDGQPNSPLHF. Here the CDR3 DNA reads TGTGCCAGCAGCCAAGATGGACAGCCAAATTCACCCCTCCACTTT. This chain connects TRBV4-2 to TRBJ1-6, with D perhaps TRBD1 (6 bases). Per germline, CDR1 LGHNA and CDR2 YNFKEQ. This CDR3 is built from 15 residues. V was pared by 0 bases and J by 7 bases, with 10 bases between.